These 21 T cell receptor beta chains share one sample of origin, sequenced in a study of cytomegalovirus exposure and HLA in healthy donors. The PCR contained 60 Vbeta and 13 Jbeta primers. Some clones are missing from TCRdb's copy, which holds only in-frame ones; the method was immunoSEQ multiplex PCR. The sample shows fewer than 200,000 clones, 70% to 90% of them seen only once. Sequencing was done on a sample of PBMCs. The source is a woman in her twenties or thirties in good health and CMV-seronegative.

The chain employs TRBV2 and TRBJ1-1; 11 bases fit TRBD1. The CDR3 contains 15 residues. Losses at the gene ends were 8 bases for V and 5 bases for J; bases not matched to a gene: 10. Germline CDR1 and CDR2: SNHLY and FYNNEI. CDR3 loop: CASRPSDRGHTEAFF. The CDR3 bases are TGTGCCAGCCGGCCTTCGGACAGGGGGCATACTGAAGCTTTCTTT.

The genes are TRBV27 and TRBJ2-7; possible D gene TRBD2, 6 bases. Trimming took off 6 bases at V and 2 bases at J, with 17 bases between the two ends. Germline values: CDR1 MNHEY, CDR2 SMNVEV (reference sequence). The CDR3 is made up of 15 amino acids. CDR3 bases: TGTGCCAGCAGAAGTGTGGGGGAGGAAACCTACGAGCAGTACTTC. Amino acids: CASRSVGEETYEQYF.

J is TRBJ1-2 and V is TRBV27; possibly TRBD1 for D (5 bases). V lost 1 base and J lost 8, with 14 bases in between. The CDR3 totals 14 residues. Germline CDR1 reads MNHEY; CDR2 reads SMNVEV (reference sequence). DNA for the CDR3: TGTGCCAGCAGTTTATTAGCTGCCGGGGGGGGCTACACCTTC. Encoded protein: CASSLLAAGGGYTF.

V gene TRBV2 combines with J gene TRBJ2-2; D not certain. CDR1 and CDR2 (germline): SNHLY, FYNNEI. CDR3 length: 14 residues. The V and J ends lost 7 bases and 2 bases respectively, with 11 bases between them. The CDR3: CASITKENTGELFF. DNA of the CDR3: TGTGCCAGCATCACAAAAGAAAACACCGGGGAGCTGTTTTTT. The variable domain in full, with the rest retrieved from reference TRBV2 and TRBJ2-2, is EPEVTQTPSHQVTQMGQEVILRCVPISNHLYFYWYRQILGQKVEFLVSFYNNEISEKSEIFDDQFSVERPDGSNFTLKIRSTKLEDSAMYFCASITKENTGELFFGEGSRLTVL.

A word on this clone: The same CDR3 can be traced to other DNA sequences in this sample. The chain recombines TRBV5-1 with TRBJ1-4; possible D gene TRBD1, 5 bases. The V end lost 0 bases, the J end lost 2 bases, and 8 bases lay between the germline ends. This CDR3 has 15 amino acids. The germline V gene encodes CDR1 SGHRS and CDR2 YFSETQ. The CDR3 DNA reads TGCGCCAGCAGCTTGGGAAGGGGTACTAATGAAAAACTGTTTTTT. Its translation is CASSLGRGTNEKLFF.

The chain joins TRBV7-9 to TRBJ2-3; 11 bases are shared with TRBD2. The J segment lost 0 bases and the V segment lost 3 bases, leaving 2 bases of the junction unmatched. Germline loops: CDR1 SEHNR, CDR2 FQNEAQ (reference sequence). CDR3 length equals 16 residues. CDR3 DNA: TGTGCCAGCAGCTTGGGACTAGCGGACAGCACAGATACGCAGTATTTT. Amino acid sequence: CASSLGLADSTDTQYF.

The chain links TRBV10-2 to TRBJ1-2; D unclear. Germline CDR1 and CDR2: WSHSY and SAAADI. The CDR3 contains 14 residues. Trimming cost V 8 bases and J 0 bases, with 13 bases left between them. The DNA of the CDR3 is TGCGCCAGCTGGGAGGCAGCCTCTAACTATGGCTACACCTTC. Translating gives CASWEAASNYGYTF.

The table lists this clone with a count of one. The J gene is TRBJ1-1, the V gene TRBV10-2, with D perhaps matching TRBD1 (5 bases). Germline lookup yields CDR1 WSHSY and CDR2 SAAADI. CDR3 length equals 12 residues. Trimming cost V 6 bases and J 6 bases, with 11 bases left between them. The CDR3: CASRKGFAEAFF. The CDR3 DNA is TGCGCCAGCAGAAAGGGGTTCGCTGAAGCTTTCTTT.

V is TRBV11-2 and J is TRBJ2-7; D possibly corresponds to TRBD1 (5 bases). Germline V lookup: CDR1 SGHAT, CDR2 FQNNGV. V was pared by 10 bases and J by 2 bases, with 21 bases between. The CDR3 consists of 15 residues. CDR3 amino acids: CATASPLDTPYEQYF. The CDR3 coding sequence is TGTGCCACCGCATCCCCACTGGACACCCCCTACGAGCAGTACTTC. Complete variable domain (other parts from reference TRBV11-2 and TRBJ2-7): EAGVAQSPRYKIIEKRQSVAFWCNPISGHATLYWYQQILGQGPKLLIQFQNNGVVDDSQLPKDRFSAERLKGVDSTLKIQPAKLEDSAVYLCATASPLDTPYEQYFGPGTRLTVT.

This clone appeared once. The V call is TRBV7-9, the J call TRBJ1-5; TRBD1 agrees at 9 bases. This CDR3 has 15 residues. Germline CDR1 and CDR2: SEHNR and FQNEAQ (reference sequence). Germline trimming cut 1 base from V and 5 bases from J; bases unmatched to any gene: 3. CDR3: CASSLGDREHQPQHF. CDR3 nucleotides: TGTGCCAGCAGCTTAGGGGACAGGGAGCATCAGCCCCAGCATTTT.

The chain links TRBV29-1 to TRBJ2-1; 12 nucleotides line up with TRBD2. Losses at the gene ends were 7 bases for V and 8 bases for J; bases not matched to a gene: 6. This CDR3 region has 13 residues. The germline gives CDR1 SQVTM, CDR2 ANQGSEA. CDR3 residues: CSALAGGRDEQFF. In nucleotides, the CDR3 is TGCAGCGCTCTAGCGGGGGGGCGGGATGAGCAGTTCTTC.

This clone was detected only once. At one end, the junction sequence differs from germline, possibly due to a read error. This chain links TRBV6-5 with TRBJ2-6; D perhaps matches TRBD2 (6 bases). This CDR3 region has 16 residues. Germline CDR1 MNHEY, CDR2 SVGAGI. The CDR3 DNA reads TGTGCCAGCAGTTACTCTCCCGGGACTGGGGCCAACGGCCTGACTTTC. Translation gives CASSYSPGTGANGLTF.

This rearrangement joins TRBV28 to TRBJ1-6; the match to TRBD1 covers 7 bases. J gave up 7 bases and V 6 bases, and 6 bases lay outside the gene matches. The CDR3 extends over 14 amino acids. Germline V lookup: CDR1 MDHEN, CDR2 SYDVKM. CDR3 residues: CASSPTTGNSPLHF. The CDR3 DNA reads TGTGCCAGCAGCCCAACGACAGGGAATTCACCCCTCCACTTT.

The chain combines TRBV5-1 with TRBJ2-3; 8 nucleotides agree with TRBD2. V shed 8 bases, J shed 3 bases, and the junction held 17 bases outside the gene matches. The CDR3 is 17 amino acids. Germline V lookup: CDR1 SGHRS, CDR2 YFSETQ. The CDR3 DNA reads TGCGCCAGTAGGCACTCCACGGGGGGGCTCGGAACAGATACGCAGTATTTT. Protein product: CASRHSTGGLGTDTQYF.

The chain links TRBV27 to TRBJ2-7; TRBD1 matches 8 bases. The germline V gene encodes CDR1 MNHEY and CDR2 SMNVEV (reference sequence). Trimming at V came to 3 bases and at J to 5 bases, leaving 6 bases not matched to a gene. This CDR3 spans 14 amino acids. The CDR3 DNA is TGTGCCAGCAGTTTTGCCAGGGGGCCTAACGAGCAGTACTTC. This codes for CASSFARGPNEQYF.

The sample holds one count of this clone. The chain couples TRBV29-1 to TRBJ2-1, with 12 bases aligning to TRBD2. V was pared by 6 bases and J by 5 bases, with 20 bases of the junction left unmatched. The V gene's germline CDR1 is SQVTM and CDR2 ANQGSEA. The CDR3 has 19 residues. CDR3 residues: CSVVSALAGGRARNNEQFF. The CDR3 bases are TGCAGCGTCGTGAGCGCACTAGCGGGGGGCCGGGCTCGGAACAATGAGCAGTTCTTC.

This clone came up a few times. The rearrangement uses TRBV4-1 and TRBJ2-7; no reliable D call. This CDR3 region has 14 residues. V lost 0 bases to trimming and J lost 4 bases, with 10 bases between them. Germline assignment: CDR1 MGHRA and CDR2 YSYEKL. The CDR3 nucleotides read TGCGCCAGCAGCCAAGAGCAGGCAAGATACGAGCAGTACTTC. Protein sequence: CASSQEQARYEQYF.

A remark on this clone: Additional DNA sequences in this sample encode the identical CDR3. The chain uses TRBV19 and TRBJ2-7, with TRBD1 matching 9 bases. CDR3 length equals 14 residues. The trim removed 5 bases at V and 2 bases at J, leaving 4 bases unmatched. Germline V gives CDR1 LNHDA, CDR2 SQIVND (reference sequence). The CDR3 spells CASSLGQGAYEQYF. In DNA, the CDR3 is TGTGCCAGTAGTTTGGGACAGGGCGCCTACGAGCAGTACTTC.

This chain connects TRBV11-2 to TRBJ2-7; TRBD1 might be the D (5 bases). Germline V gives CDR1 SGHAT, CDR2 FQNNGV. The CDR3 is 14 amino acids. V lost 3 bases and J 6 bases, leaving 15 bases between the germline ends. CDR3 sequence (DNA): TGTGCCAGCAGCTTTGAGGACACGGGTCTCGAGCAGTACTTC. It codes for CASSFEDTGLEQYF.

The V and J genes are TRBV11-2 and TRBJ1-1; possibly TRBD1 for D (5 bases). The germline V gene encodes CDR1 SGHAT and CDR2 FQNNGV. The length of the CDR3 is 14 residues. Trimming took off 3 bases at V and 0 bases at J, with 8 bases between the two ends. This chain's CDR3 is CASSFQGMNTEAFF. DNA for the CDR3: TGTGCCAGCAGCTTCCAGGGCATGAACACTGAAGCTTTCTTT.

This clone occurred a few times. The rearrangement uses TRBV30 and TRBJ2-7; TRBD1 matches at 10 bases. Trimming took 0 bases from V and 6 from J; bases not matched to a gene: 2. This CDR3 has 13 amino acids. Germline V gene lookup returns CDR1 GTSNPN and CDR2 SVGIG (reference sequence). CDR3 in DNA: TGTGCCTGGAGTGTCCGGACAGGGGGCGAGCAGTACTTC. Amino acids: CAWSVRTGGEQYF.